This paragraph reports one T cell receptor (beta chain). The data were obtained in a study of shared clonotypes between healthy human individuals. Germline values: CDR1 SEHNR, CDR2 FQNEAQ (reference sequence). This CDR3 contains 15 residues. The V and J ends lost 1 base and 10 bases, in that order; junction bases with no gene match: 10. Nashville, Tennessee was home to all donors, who were Caucasian adults. The study separated CD4+ cells into CD45RA+ naive and CD45RA-negative memory subsets. Clones were sequenced by immunoSEQ multiplex PCR, and TCRdb holds only the in-frame ones, with some missing. The repertoire holds about 600,000 clones, with 97% as singletons.

Input material: naive CD4+ T cells sorted from blood. Subset reported: CD45RA+ positively selected. The TCR originated in a woman in her thirties in good health. This rearrangement joins TRBV7-9 to TRBJ2-1; 7 bases fit TRBD2. In DNA, the CDR3 is TGTGCCAGCAGCTTAGAGGGACTATCAAAAATCGAGCAGTTCTTC. It codes for CASSLEGLSKIEQFF.